The 18 T cell receptor beta chains below were found in one sample sequenced in a study of CD8 T cells in ankylosing spondylitis. Study-wide points: Characteristic of ankylosing spondylitis blood, it appeared, was a TCR beta motif comprising about eight highly homologous variants.

TCRdb reprocessed the 5' RACE reads via MiXCR and lists one record per CDR3 protein. The top ten hold roughly 0.51% of the sample, which has hundreds of thousands of distinct CDR3 sequences, 10% to 15% seen once. These receptors have no identified antigens. The source material was blood, either unsorted or a sorted T cell fraction (not recorded which). The receptor set was obtained from a male donor with ankylosing spondylitis.

The chain links TRBV10-3 to TRBJ2-1, with a tentative D call TRBD1 (6 bases). Trimming took 6 bases from V and 9 from J, leaving 15 bases between them. The CDR3 loop spans 13 amino acids. CDR1 is ENHRY, CDR2 SYGVKD, per germline. CDR3 region: CAISPRTEAEQFF. CDR3 coding DNA: TGTGCCATCAGCCCCAGGACAGAAGCTGAGCAGTTCTTC.

Ten or more counts support this clonotype. The rearrangement uses TRBV4-3 and TRBJ2-1; no definite D call. In germline, CDR1 is LGHNA, CDR2 YSLEER. The CDR3 runs 13 residues. The V end was cut by 0 bases, the J end by 10 bases, with 10 bases between. The CDR3 DNA follows: TGCGCCAGCAGCCAAGAGCGAGAGAGGGAGCAGTTCTTC. Translating it yields CASSQEREREQFF.

V is TRBV6-2 or TRBV6-3 and J is TRBJ1-5; D not resolved. The CDR3 contains 15 residues. The germline gives CDR1 MNHEY, CDR2 SVGEGT. Trimming removed 0 bases from V and 2 bases from J, with 8 bases in between. The CDR3 loop reads CASSYSRLGNQPQHF. CDR3 DNA sequence: TGTGCCAGCAGTTACTCCAGGTTGGGCAATCAGCCCCAGCATTTT.

This rearrangement joins TRBV5-1 to TRBJ2-7; D may be TRBD2 (5 bases). The CDR3 contains 14 residues. V was shortened by 2 bases and J by 2 bases, with 11 bases between the two germline ends. From germline, CDR1 is SGHRS and CDR2 YFSETQ. CDR3: CASSLGSSTYEQYF. CDR3 nucleotides: TGCGCCAGCAGCTTAGGGAGTAGTACCTACGAGCAGTACTTC.

Many counts were recorded for this clonotype. The V gene is TRBV5-1, the J gene TRBJ2-3, with D possibly matching TRBD1 (5 bases). Germline CDR1 and CDR2: SGHRS and YFSETQ. V lost 4 bases, J lost 6 bases, and 15 bases lay in between. This CDR3 has 14 residues. The CDR3 nucleotides read TGCGCCAGCAGCCGGCTAGAAAAGGGGGATACGCAGTATTTT. Translated, it gives CASSRLEKGDTQYF. Looking up the rest from reference TRBV5-1 and TRBJ2-3 gives the full variable domain: KAGVTQTPRYLIKTRGQQVTLSCSPISGHRSVSWYQQTPGQGLQFLFEYFSETQRNKGNFPGRFSGRQFSNSRSEMNVSTLELGDSALYLCASSRLEKGDTQYFGPGTRLTVL.

This clonotype was counted only a few times. The J gene is TRBJ2-7, the V gene TRBV5-1, with TRBD2 matching 9 bases. The length of the CDR3 is 15 residues. Losses at the gene ends were 4 bases for V and 5 bases for J; bases not matched to a gene: 10. Germline values: CDR1 SGHRS, CDR2 YFSETQ. As DNA, the CDR3 is TGCGCCAGCAGCCCCCTGCTAGCGGGATTGAACGAGCAGTACTTC. Translating gives CASSPLLAGLNEQYF.

This clonotype was counted many times. The CDR3 protein is CASSLVRDRLLWGTDTQYF. The CDR3, as DNA: TGTGCCAGCAGCTTGGTGAGGGACAGGTTACTCTGGGGCACAGATACGCAGTATTTT. The J gene is TRBJ2-3, the V gene TRBV5-5, with 8 bases lining up with TRBD1. The germline V gene encodes CDR1 SGHKS and CDR2 YYEKEE (reference sequence). The trim removed 0 bases at V and 1 base at J, leaving 13 bases unmatched. The CDR3 sequence is 19 residues long.

The chain recombines TRBV12-3 or TRBV12-4 with TRBJ2-7; possible D gene TRBD2, 5 bases. The V end was cut by 7 bases, the J end by 7 bases, with 11 bases between. CDR3 length equals 11 residues. In DNA, the CDR3 is TGTGCCAGCACCGTACGGGGAGAGCAGTACTTC. Encoded protein: CASTVRGEQYF.

The genes are TRBV7-9 and TRBJ2-2; 8 positions agree with TRBD1. The germline CDR1 and CDR2 sequences are SEHNR and FQNEAQ (reference sequence). V shed 6 bases, J shed 2 bases, and the junction held 5 bases outside the gene matches. The CDR3 sequence is 15 residues long. CDR3: CASRQGAANTGELFF. The CDR3, as DNA: TGTGCCAGCAGGCAGGGGGCAGCCAACACCGGGGAGCTGTTTTTT.

A few counts support this clonotype. The chain couples TRBV6-1 to TRBJ1-2; D is ambiguous. The germline V gene encodes CDR1 MNHNS and CDR2 SASEGT. Deletions cut 7 bases from V and 0 bases from J, with 15 bases between. This CDR3 has 15 residues. The CDR3 sequence: CASTKRWPSNYGYTF. The CDR3 region has the DNA TGTGCCAGCACCAAAAGGTGGCCTTCTAACTATGGCTACACCTTC.

V gene TRBV4-2 combines with J gene TRBJ2-7; D perhaps matches TRBD2 (7 bases). V was clipped by 4 bases and J by 7 bases, with 14 bases between them. The CDR3 sequence is 13 residues long. Germline values: CDR1 LGHNA, CDR2 YNFKEQ. CDR3 loop: CASSPGKGGEQYF. The CDR3 DNA follows: TGTGCCAGCAGCCCCGGTAAGGGGGGGGAGCAGTACTTC.

The count of this clonotype is one. The V gene is TRBV20-1, the J gene TRBJ1-1, with D perhaps TRBD1 (5 bases). The germline V gene has CDR1 DFQATT and CDR2 SNEGSKA (reference sequence). The CDR3 is 18 amino acids. V dropped 4 bases and J dropped 6 bases, with 30 bases sitting between them. CDR3 in DNA: TGCAGTGCTAAACCCCCATCAGGTGGCCCCCTTGGGACGTCTGAAGCTTTCTTT. Translating it yields CSAKPPSGGPLGTSEAFF.

This clonotype was detected only a few times. The V gene is TRBV5-1, the J gene TRBJ2-3; D unresolved. Germline CDR1 is SGHRS and CDR2 is YFSETQ. The CDR3 extends over 14 amino acids. With 3 bases removed from V and 2 bases from J, the gap between germline ends came to 10 bases. CDR3 sequence reads: CASSSLHYTDTQYF. CDR3 sequence (DNA): TGCGCCAGCAGCTCACTCCACTACACAGATACGCAGTATTTT.

This clonotype has just a few counts. The chain combines TRBV20-1 with TRBJ2-3, with D maybe TRBD1 (6 bases). CDR1 DFQATT and CDR2 SNEGSKA come from the germline V gene (reference sequence). Trimming pared 4 bases from V and 4 bases from J, leaving 15 bases between. The CDR3 length is 14 residues. The CDR3 here is CSAKEGVAPDTQYF. CDR3 sequence (DNA): TGCAGTGCTAAAGAGGGGGTGGCCCCAGATACGCAGTATTTT.

This clonotype was observed a few times. This chain uses TRBV20-1 with TRBJ2-5; 8 positions match TRBD1. This CDR3 is 14 amino acids long. The germline gives CDR1 DFQATT, CDR2 SNEGSKA (reference sequence). V lost 5 bases and J lost 5; bases outside the gene matches: 10. The CDR3 nucleotides read TGCAGTGCTCCTGGACAGGGCGGCTGGGAGACCCAGTACTTC. It is translated as CSAPGQGGWETQYF.

This chain links TRBV7-2 with TRBJ2-7; a possible D gene is TRBD1 (6 bases). Trimming took off 1 base at V and 3 bases at J, with 13 bases between the two ends. The CDR3 has 15 amino acids. Germline lookup yields CDR1 SGHTA and CDR2 FQGNSA. The CDR3 reads CASSLGRTAHYEQYF. In DNA, the CDR3 is TGTGCCAGCAGCTTAGGGAGGACAGCACACTACGAGCAGTACTTC.

The chain couples TRBV7-6 to TRBJ2-5; D gene ambiguous. Germline CDR1 reads SGHVS; CDR2 reads FNYEAQ. This CDR3 region has 13 residues. Trimming cost V 1 base and J 5 bases, with 8 bases left between them. CDR3 amino acids: CASSLEGFETQYF. The DNA for the CDR3 is TGTGCCAGCAGCTTAGAGGGTTTCGAGACCCAGTACTTC.

At least ten counts were recorded for this clonotype. The gene calls are TRBV10-3 and TRBJ2-1, with a possible D match to TRBD2 (6 bases). The CDR3 sequence is 15 residues long. The V end lost 2 bases, the J end lost 4 bases, and 12 bases lay between the germline ends. Germline CDR1 is ENHRY and CDR2 is SYGVKD. CDR3 residues: CAISESSGPYNEQFF. The DNA for the CDR3 is TGTGCCATCAGTGAGAGTAGCGGACCTTACAATGAGCAGTTCTTC.